Below are 23 T cell receptor beta chains sequenced from a single sample in a study of blood T cells in healthy people across ages. The authors ran a second PCR of 7 to 11 cycles using a sample-barcoded 5' primer and a J-beta primer mix. One entry per CDR3 protein results from TCRdb running MiXCR on the 5' RACE reads. The table lists roughly 1.5 million distinct CDR3 sequences, approximately 42% of them singletons, with less than 5% in the top ten. Sequencing input: blood. All receptors come from a woman younger than 35 in good health.

This clonotype has only a few counts. The J gene is TRBJ2-7, the V gene TRBV29-1; 8 positions match TRBD2. V lost 8 bases to trimming and J lost 1 base; unmatched junction nucleotides: 10. The CDR3 runs to 14 residues. CDR1 is SQVTM, CDR2 ANQGSEA, per germline. CDR3 sequence: CSFDGGALSYEQYF. CDR3 bases: TGCAGCTTCGACGGGGGGGCCCTATCCTACGAGCAGTACTTC.

This clonotype showed up just a few times. The chain uses TRBV15 and TRBJ1-2, with D uncertain. Trimming removed 4 bases at V and 1 base at J, with 7 bases between. This CDR3 has 13 residues. In germline, CDR1 is LNHNV, CDR2 YYDKDF (reference sequence). CDR3 sequence (DNA): TGTGCCACCAGCATTGACGTTAACTATGGCTACACCTTC. Protein sequence: CATSIDVNYGYTF.

This clonotype was seen once. The rearrangement uses TRBV15 and TRBJ2-5, with TRBD1 as a possible D gene (5 bases). Germline values: CDR1 LNHNV, CDR2 YYDKDF (reference sequence). CDR3 length: 17 amino acids. Trimming left V 1 base short and J 5 bases short, with 20 bases between. The CDR3 protein is CATSRVVGYTGRETQYF. The CDR3 coding sequence is TGTGCCACCAGCAGAGTGGTCGGGTACACAGGTCGGGAGACCCAGTACTTC. The entire variable domain, with the rest obtained from reference TRBV15 and TRBJ2-5, is as follows: DAMVIQNPRYQVTQFGKPVTLSCSQTLNHNVMYWYQQKSSQAPKLLFHYYDKDFNNEADTPDNFQSRRPNTSFCFLDIRSPGLGDTAMYLCATSRVVGYTGRETQYFGPGTRLLVL.

The genes are TRBV20-1 and TRBJ2-1; possible D gene TRBD2, 6 bases. Germline lookup yields CDR1 DFQATT and CDR2 SNEGSKA (reference sequence). This CDR3 is 17 amino acids long. V dropped 0 bases and J dropped 0 bases, with 15 bases sitting between them. CDR3 nucleotides: TGCAGTGCTAGAGATGGGGGAGGAAGCAGCTCCTACAATGAGCAGTTCTTC. This gives the protein CSARDGGGSSSYNEQFF.

This chain links TRBV7-9 with TRBJ2-5; maybe TRBD2 (6 bases). V was clipped by 1 base and J by 0 bases, with 15 bases between them. Germline assignment: CDR1 SEHNR and CDR2 FQNEAQ (reference sequence). The CDR3 runs 17 residues. The DNA of the CDR3 is TGTGCCAGCAGCTTAGTTGGGCGACCGGGGGACCAAGAGACCCAGTACTTC. Residues: CASSLVGRPGDQETQYF.

This clonotype was found a few times. The chain carries TRBV4-1 and TRBJ2-3, with D perhaps TRBD2 (5 bases). Germline V CDR1 and CDR2: MGHRA, YSYEKL. There are 16 residues in the CDR3. With 1 base removed from V and 5 bases from J, the gap between germline ends came to 16 bases. CDR3 nucleotides: TGCGCCAGCAGCCAAGTTCGGGGATCCGTTCAAGATACGCAGTATTTT. Translating it yields CASSQVRGSVQDTQYF.

This clonotype appeared a single time. The rearrangement joins TRBV20-1 to TRBJ2-1; 8 positions match TRBD2. The V and J ends lost 6 bases and 7 bases, in that order; junction bases with no gene match: 14. The CDR3 sequence is 15 residues long. The germline CDR1 and CDR2 sequences are DFQATT and SNEGSKA (reference sequence). The chain's CDR3 is CSAPRAGVFSNEQFF. The CDR3, as DNA: TGCAGTGCGCCAAGAGCGGGAGTGTTTAGTAATGAGCAGTTCTTC.

This clonotype occurred a few times. The gene calls are TRBV12-5 and TRBJ2-3; TRBD1 is a possible D gene (5 bases). CDR3 length equals 17 residues. Trimming removed 0 bases from V and 5 bases from J, with 18 bases in between. From germline, CDR1 is LGHNT and CDR2 FRNRAP. CDR3 nucleotides: TGTGCTAGTGGTTTGGTACAGGCCTCAATAACAAAAGATACGCAGTATTTT. Translating gives CASGLVQASITKDTQYF.

The chain employs TRBV6-2 or TRBV6-3 and TRBJ2-1; TRBD1 matches at 8 bases. Per the germline V gene, CDR1 is MNHEY and CDR2 is SVGEGT. The CDR3 has 16 residues. V shed 2 bases, J shed 0 bases, and the junction held 3 bases outside the gene matches. This chain's CDR3 is CASSYQGASSYNEQFF. As DNA, the CDR3 is TGTGCCAGCAGTTACCAGGGGGCGAGCTCCTACAATGAGCAGTTCTTC.

V usage is TRBV2 and J usage is TRBJ2-7; 8 positions match TRBD1. CDR3 length equals 12 residues. In germline, CDR1 is SNHLY, CDR2 FYNNEI. V shed 10 bases, J shed 1 base, and the junction held 3 bases outside the gene matches. The CDR3 protein is CANRDRSYEQYF. The CDR3 DNA is TGTGCCAACCGGGACAGGTCCTACGAGCAGTACTTC.

Concerning this clonotype: Germline and junction disagree at one end, which may indicate a read error. The J gene is TRBJ2-7, the V gene TRBV7-9; TRBD2 aligns across 11 bases. The germline gives CDR1 SEHNR, CDR2 FQNEAQ (reference sequence). This CDR3 has 14 amino acids. The CDR3 sequence: CAGSLAGGQSEQYF. CDR3 bases: TGTGCCGGCAGCTTAGCGGGAGGGCAGTCCGAGCAGTACTTC.

This chain uses TRBV10-3 with TRBJ2-7, with D maybe TRBD2 (6 bases). The CDR3 is 16 residues long. Germline V gene sequence: CDR1 ENHRY, CDR2 SYGVKD. V was trimmed by 6 bases and J by 1 base, leaving 19 bases between them. The CDR3 reads CAISDHAGRMSYEQYF. As DNA, the CDR3 is TGTGCCATCAGCGACCACGCGGGACGGATGTCCTACGAGCAGTACTTC.

This chain's CDR3 is CASTLTALTWNEQFF. CDR3 DNA: TGTGCCAGCACTTTGACAGCCCTTACCTGGAATGAGCAGTTCTTC. This rearrangement joins TRBV6-6 to TRBJ2-1; perhaps TRBD1 as D (5 bases). V lost 7 bases to trimming and J lost 7 bases, with 20 bases between them. The CDR3 is 15 amino acids. Germline V gene sequence: CDR1 MNHNY, CDR2 SVGAGI (reference sequence).

This clonotype was seen a few times. The rearrangement links TRBV29-1 to TRBJ2-6, with TRBD1 matching 9 bases. The length of the CDR3 is 16 residues. Germline-derived CDR1 and CDR2 are SQVTM and ANQGSEA. The V segment lost 8 bases and the J segment 0 bases; nucleotides outside the gene matches: 8. CDR3 in DNA: TGCAGCTTTCGACAGGGGGAAGTCTCTGGGGCCAACGTCCTGACTTTC. Its translation: CSFRQGEVSGANVLTF.

The chain's CDR3 is CASSLRVLQYF. CDR3 nucleotides: TGTGCCAGCAGTTTGCGGGTACTGCAGTACTTC. The chain combines TRBV28 with TRBJ2-7; D perhaps matches TRBD2 (5 bases). This CDR3 has 11 amino acids. Trimming pared 3 bases from V and 9 bases from J, leaving 9 bases between. Germline values: CDR1 MDHEN, CDR2 SYDVKM.

This chain joins TRBV7-2 and TRBJ2-5; maybe TRBD1 (6 bases). CDR1 is SGHTA and CDR2 is FQGNSA in the germline V gene. This CDR3 is 15 amino acids long. The germline V and J ends were trimmed by 1 base and 4 bases, with 13 bases remaining between them. As DNA, the CDR3 is TGTGCCAGCAGCTTAGGGTTCAGGGGATCAGAGACCCAGTACTTC. Translation: CASSLGFRGSETQYF. Full variable domain (rest looked up from reference TRBV7-2 and TRBJ2-5): GAGVSQSPSNKVTEKGKDVELRCDPISGHTALYWYRQSLGQGLEFLIYFQGNSAPDKSGLPSDRFSAERTGGSVSTLTIQRTQQEDSAVYLCASSLGFRGSETQYFGPGTRLLVL.

This clonotype was counted at least ten times. V is TRBV6-2 or TRBV6-3 and J is TRBJ2-7, with 8 bases identical to TRBD2. The germline V gene encodes CDR1 MNHEY and CDR2 SVGEGT. V gave up 7 bases and J gave up 3 bases; unmatched junction bases: 8. The CDR3 length is 14 residues. CDR3 region: CASTRLAGNYEQYF. The DNA for the CDR3 is TGTGCCAGCACTCGATTAGCGGGGAACTACGAGCAGTACTTC.

V and J are TRBV29-1 and TRBJ1-1; D is ambiguous. The V gene lost 3 bases and the J gene lost 0 bases, with 8 bases spanning the gap. Germline V gives CDR1 SQVTM, CDR2 ANQGSEA. This CDR3 is 13 amino acids long. The CDR3 sequence is CSVEASMNTEAFF. CDR3 DNA: TGCAGCGTTGAGGCCAGCATGAACACTGAAGCTTTCTTT. The full variable domain, with the rest looked up from reference TRBV29-1 and TRBJ1-1, is SAVISQKPSRDICQRGTSLTIQCQVDSQVTMMFWYRQQPGQSLTLIATANQGSEATYESGFVIDKFPISRPNLTFSTLTVSNMSPEDSSIYLCSVEASMNTEAFFGQGTRLTVV.

This clonotype showed up just a few times. V is TRBV2 and J is TRBJ1-4, with 7 bases that match TRBD1. Germline V CDR1 and CDR2: SNHLY, FYNNEI. V shed 3 bases and J 5 bases; nucleotides not matched to a gene: 9. CDR3 size: 16 residues. The chain's CDR3 is CASSDRTGQMNEKLFF. The CDR3 DNA reads TGTGCCAGCAGTGACCGAACGGGACAGATGAATGAAAAACTGTTTTTT.

V and J are TRBV28 and TRBJ2-1, with 11 bases lining up with TRBD2. After removal of 1 base from V and 10 bases from J, the junction contained 9 bases not matched to a gene. Germline CDR1 and CDR2: MDHEN and SYDVKM. This CDR3 comprises 16 residues. The CDR3 nucleotides are TGTGCCAGCAGTTTATATAGCGGGAGGGCCTCATGGGAGCAGTTCTTC. It codes for CASSLYSGRASWEQFF.

This rearrangement joins TRBV9 to TRBJ1-1; TRBD1 agrees at 7 bases. The CDR3 is 16 residues long. The germline V gene has CDR1 SGDLS and CDR2 YYNGEE. Germline trimming cut 3 bases from V and 0 bases from J; bases unmatched to any gene: 8. The CDR3 nucleotides are TGTGCCAGCAGCGCTATGGGACAGAATATGAACACTGAAGCTTTCTTT. Protein: CASSAMGQNMNTEAFF.

This clonotype was found a few times. This rearrangement joins TRBV4-1 to TRBJ1-1; 7 bases are shared with TRBD1. The CDR3 is made up of 10 amino acids. V gave up 8 bases and J gave up 7 bases; unmatched junction bases: 1. CDR1 MGHRA and CDR2 YSYEKL come from the germline V gene. DNA for the CDR3: TGCGCCAGCGGGGACAGTGAAGCTTTCTTT. Protein sequence: CASGDSEAFF.

This clonotype was seen at least ten times. At one end, the junction sequence differs from germline, possibly due to a read error. The chain combines TRBV5-1 with TRBJ1-1; no firm D call. CDR1 SGHRS and CDR2 YFSETQ come from the germline V gene. This CDR3 has 13 residues. The CDR3: CASSPDGNTEAFF. The CDR3 DNA reads TGTGCCAGCAGTCCTGACGGGAACACTGAAGCTTTCTTT.